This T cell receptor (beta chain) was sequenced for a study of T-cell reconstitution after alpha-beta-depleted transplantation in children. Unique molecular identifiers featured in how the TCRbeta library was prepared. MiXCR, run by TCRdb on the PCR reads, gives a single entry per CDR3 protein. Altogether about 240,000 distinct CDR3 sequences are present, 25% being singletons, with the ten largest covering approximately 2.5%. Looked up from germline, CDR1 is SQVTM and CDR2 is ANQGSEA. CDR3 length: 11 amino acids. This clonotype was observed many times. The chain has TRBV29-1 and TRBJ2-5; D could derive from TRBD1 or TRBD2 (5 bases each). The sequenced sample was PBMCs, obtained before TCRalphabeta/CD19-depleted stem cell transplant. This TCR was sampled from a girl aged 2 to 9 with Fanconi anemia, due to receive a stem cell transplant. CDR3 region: CRGVVQETQYF. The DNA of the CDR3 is TGCAGGGGGGTCGTCCAAGAGACCCAGTACTTC.